These T cell receptor beta chains were read from a single sample in a study of blood T cell repertoires in COVID-19. The data were produced by immunoSEQ multiplex PCR, yet TCRdb's version contains in-frame clones alone and is incomplete. The sample shows a few hundred thousand clones, 85% of them seen only once. The sequencing input was PBMCs or T cells enriched from blood (not recorded which). The origin of the receptors is a man aged 40-55 years who had recovered from COVID-19. Both conserved end residues are part of each CDR3. The D gene is left open where the match is weak. Only part of the rows carry a size: once, few, many, or a class if the clone is expanded.

D: TRBD1
V: TRBV9
J: TRBJ1-1
size: .
length: 16
DNA: TGTGCCAGCAGCGTAACAGGGGAAACCGTTAACCCTGAAGCTTTCTTT
CDR3: CASSVTGETVNPEAFF

D: .
V: TRBV19
J: TRBJ2-2
size: once
length: 14
DNA: TGTGCCAGTACAGACAAGTCGAACACCGGGGAGCTGTTTTTT
CDR3: CASTDKSNTGELFF

D: TRBD2
V: TRBV18
J: TRBJ2-1
size: .
length: 16
DNA: TGTGCCAGCTCACCAAGGACTAGCGGGAGTTTAAATGAGCAGTTCTTC
CDR3: CASSPRTSGSLNEQFF

D: TRBD1
V: TRBV9
J: TRBJ1-2
size: .
length: 15
DNA: TGTGCCAGCAGCCATACCGACAGGGCAACGTTGGGCTACACCTTC
CDR3: CASSHTDRATLGYTF

D: .
V: TRBV3-1/TRBV3-2
J: TRBJ1-3
size: .
length: 15
DNA: TGTGCCAGCAGCCAAGCTGGGCTTTCAGGAAACACCATATATTTT
CDR3: CASSQAGLSGNTIYF

D: TRBD2
V: TRBV11-2
J: TRBJ2-7
size: .
length: 15
DNA: TGTGCCAGCAGCTTCGGACTAGCGGAGAACTACGAGCAGTACTTC
CDR3: CASSFGLAENYEQYF

D: .
V: TRBV12-3/TRBV12-4
J: TRBJ1-1
size: .
length: 13
DNA: TGTGCCAGCAGCAGGGATACGCGGACTGAAGCTTTCTTT
CDR3: CASSRDTRTEAFF

D: TRBD1
V: TRBV5-1
J: TRBJ1-2
size: few
length: 13
DNA: TGCGCCAGCAGCTTTGAGGGGGCTGCTGGCTACACCTTC
CDR3: CASSFEGAAGYTF

D: .
V: TRBV6-1
J: TRBJ1-1
size: .
length: 13
DNA: TGTGCCAGCAGTGAACTAATGAACACTGAAGCTTTCTTT
CDR3: CASSELMNTEAFF

D: TRBD1
V: TRBV7-2
J: TRBJ2-7
size: .
length: 14
DNA: TGTGCCAGCAGCTTAGGACAGGGGAAGGACGAGCAGTACTTC
CDR3: CASSLGQGKDEQYF

D: TRBD2
V: TRBV9
J: TRBJ2-1
size: .
length: 13
DNA: TGTGCCAGCAGCGTAGCGGGAGGGAATGAGCAGTTCTTC
CDR3: CASSVAGGNEQFF